This TCR beta chain was documented in a study of T cells expressing NK-cell markers. Study in general: The authors sequenced eight donors, of whom seven were HCMV-seropositive and one was seronegative.

No DNA is given; TCRdb re-called the 5' RACE reads and lists each CDR3 protein once. This listing includes roughly 110,000 distinct CDR3 sequences. The receptor was isolated from a woman aged 18 to 75 in good health. Sequencing was performed on blood T cells: a sorted CD56 or NKG2C T cell subset, CD4+ or CD8+ T cells, or bulk PBMC T cells (not recorded which).

This CDR3 reads CASSQDLVSSYNEQFF. The rearrangement links TRBV4-3 to TRBJ2-1. Germline V CDR1 and CDR2: LGHNA, YSLEER. The CDR3 is 16 residues long.